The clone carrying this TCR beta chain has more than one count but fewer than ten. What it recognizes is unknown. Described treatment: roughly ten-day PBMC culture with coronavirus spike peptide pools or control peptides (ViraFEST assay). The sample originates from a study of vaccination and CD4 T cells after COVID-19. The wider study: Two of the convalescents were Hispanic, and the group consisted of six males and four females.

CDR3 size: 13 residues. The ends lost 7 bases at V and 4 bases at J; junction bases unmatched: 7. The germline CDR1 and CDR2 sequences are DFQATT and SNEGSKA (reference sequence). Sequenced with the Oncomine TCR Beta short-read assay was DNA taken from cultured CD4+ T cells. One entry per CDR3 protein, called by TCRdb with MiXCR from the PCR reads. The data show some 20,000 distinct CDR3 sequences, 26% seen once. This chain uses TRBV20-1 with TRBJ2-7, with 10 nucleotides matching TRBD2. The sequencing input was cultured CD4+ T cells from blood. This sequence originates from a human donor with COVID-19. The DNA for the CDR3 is TGCAGTGTTAAAGCGGGGGGGAGTTACGAGCAGTACTTC. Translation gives CSVKAGGSYEQYF.